These T cell receptor beta chains were read from a single sample in a study of human T cells and chemical hapten exposure. Via MiXCR, TCRdb re-called the RACE reads, giving one row per CDR3 protein. The data show some 91,000 distinct CDR3 sequences, around an eighth seen once. The sequencing here drew on whole blood, taken in connection with sensitization to the hapten diphenylcyclopropenone (DPC). The receptors were gathered from a middle-aged woman with alopecia areata. Some clones in this sample may be carry-over from other donors' samples. The CDR3 runs from the conserved cysteine through the conserved F or W. Each record gives: J gene, clone size, D gene, V gene, CDR3 DNA, CDR3 protein. The D gene is left open where the match is weak. For some rows the clone size is stated as once, few or many, or as a class when expanded; others skip it.

TRBJ2-5	few	-	TRBV20-1	TGCAGCCCTACAGGGTACCAAGAGACCCAGTACTTC	CSPTGYQETQYF
TRBJ1-5	-	-	TRBV7-2	TGTGCCAGCAGCCAATATAGCAATCAGCCCCAGCATTTT	CASSQYSNQPQHF
TRBJ2-1	many	-	TRBV29-1	TGCAGCGTTGGGGGGGGACAGCGGCTCTACAATGAGCAGTTCTTC	CSVGGGQRLYNEQFF
TRBJ2-7	few	TRBD2	TRBV7-2	TGTGCCAGCAGCCTAGGGGCGGCGGGACTAGGTTACGAGCAGTACTTC	CASSLGAAGLGYEQYF
TRBJ2-3	-	TRBD1	TRBV7-2	TGTGCCAGCAGGAAAACAGGGGGTACCACAGATACGCAGTATTTT	CASRKTGGTTDTQYF
TRBJ1-1	few	-	TRBV29-1	TGCAGCGTTGAAGGGAGACAGAACACTGAAGCTTTCTTT	CSVEGRQNTEAFF
TRBJ2-7	-	-	TRBV5-1	TGCGCCAGCAGCTTGCGGTCCGGGGACGAGCAGTACTTC	CASSLRSGDEQYF
TRBJ2-7	-	TRBD1	TRBV4-1	TGCGCCAGCAGCCTTGGACAGGGTAGAGGCTACGAGCAGTACTTC	CASSLGQGRGYEQYF
TRBJ1-1	many	-	TRBV28	TGTGCCAGCAGTTTATCGCAGTATGAAGCTTTCTTT	CASSLSQYEAFF
TRBJ2-1	-	-	TRBV29-1	TGCAGCGTTGTTGACAATGAGCAGTTCTTC	CSVVDNEQFF
TRBJ2-2	-	TRBD1	TRBV10-3	TGTGCCACGGGGACAGCGAACACCGGGGAGCTGTTTTTT	CATGTANTGELFF
TRBJ2-7	-	-	TRBV18	TGTGCCAGCTCCCTTACCCCCCACGAGCAGTACTTC	CASSLTPHEQYF
TRBJ2-1	-	-	TRBV27	TGTGCCAGCATCCTAGATGAGCAGTTCTTC	CASILDEQFF
TRBJ2-7	few	TRBD2	TRBV7-2	TGTGCCAGCAGCTCCGAGTGGACTAGCGGCGCCTTCGAGCAGTACTTC	CASSSEWTSGAFEQYF
TRBJ1-4	few	TRBD1	TRBV4-1	TGCGCCAGCAGCCAAGGGGACAGGCATGAAAAACTGTTTTTT	CASSQGDRHEKLFF
TRBJ1-1	many	-	TRBV11-2	TGTGCCAGCAGCCCCACGGGGGCGGGAGAAGCTTTCTTT	CASSPTGAGEAFF
TRBJ2-5	many	-	TRBV29-1	TGCAGCGTCGCTGGTACAGGGAGAGAGACCCAGTACTTC	CSVAGTGRETQYF
TRBJ1-1	few	-	TRBV28	TGTGCCAGCAGTTTATCAGTGGGGGCTCAGAACACTGAAGCTTTCTTT	CASSLSVGAQNTEAFF
TRBJ2-3	-	-	TRBV3-1	TGTGCCAGCAGCGCTAACTTCGCGGCGGGTGGCACAGATACGCAGTATTTT	CASSANFAAGGTDTQYF
TRBJ2-3	many	TRBD1	TRBV4-3	TGCGCCAGCAGCCAGTTACAAAGAGGGACAGGGGACACAGATACGCAGTATTTT	CASSQLQRGTGDTDTQYF
TRBJ2-1	many	TRBD1	TRBV11-2	TGTGCCAGCAGCCTCGCCGGGACAGGGGTCCATGAGCAGTTCTTC	CASSLAGTGVHEQFF
TRBJ2-7	many	TRBD1	TRBV6-6	TGTGCCAGCAGTTCAACGGGACAGGGGGCGGGTGAGCAGTACTTC	CASSSTGQGAGEQYF
TRBJ2-5	many	-	TRBV23-1	TGCGCCAGCAGTCCCTTGGACAGTCAAGAGACCCAGTACTTC	CASSPLDSQETQYF
TRBJ2-1	-	TRBD2	TRBV7-2	TGTGCCAGCACCCGGACTAGCGGTGGGGGTGAGCAGTTCTTC	CASTRTSGGGEQFF
TRBJ2-5	-	-	TRBV6-5	TGTGCCAGCAGTCTCGCACCTACAGGGACCCAGTACTTC	CASSLAPTGTQYF
TRBJ2-1	many	-	TRBV11-2	TGTGCCAGCAGCTTAGAGCCGTCGGGCAGGGGCAGTGAGCAGTTCTTC	CASSLEPSGRGSEQFF
TRBJ2-7	-	TRBD2	TRBV6-1	TGTGCCAGCAGTTTCGTAGCGGGGAGCTACGAGCAGTACTTC	CASSFVAGSYEQYF
TRBJ1-3	-	-	TRBV18	TGTGCCAGCTCACCGACAGACCGTGGGGGAAACACCATATATTTT	CASSPTDRGGNTIYF
TRBJ2-2	few	-	TRBV19	TGTGCCAGTAGTATGGGTCCGAACACCGGGGAGCTGTTTTTT	CASSMGPNTGELFF
TRBJ2-3	many	-	TRBV20-1	TGCAGTGCTTGGACGCCCCAAACAGATACGCAGTATTTT	CSAWTPQTDTQYF
TRBJ2-1	-	TRBD1	TRBV28	TGTGCCAGCAGTTCGCGGACAGGGGCCCTCGATGAGCAGTTCTTC	CASSSRTGALDEQFF
TRBJ2-7	many	-	TRBV7-6	TGTGCCAGCAGCGCGGGTAGGGTCTACGAGCAGTACTTC	CASSAGRVYEQYF
TRBJ2-7	-	-	TRBV28	TGTGCCAGCCTTGAGGGGGGGTATCCCTACGAGCAGTACTTC	CASLEGGYPYEQYF
TRBJ2-1	-	TRBD1	TRBV7-9	TGTGCCAGCAGCCCAGGGGGTTCCAATGAGCAGTTCTTC	CASSPGGSNEQFF
TRBJ2-7	-	-	TRBV5-5	TGTGCCAGCAGCTTGAGGGGCAGGGGAATCGACGAGCAGTACTTC	CASSLRGRGIDEQYF
TRBJ2-3	-	TRBD2	TRBV11-3	TGTGCCAGCAGCTCCACTAGCGGGAGTGGGACAGATACGCAGTATTTT	CASSSTSGSGTDTQYF
TRBJ2-3	few	-	TRBV7-3	TGTGCCAGCAGCTTAACACAGGCAGATACGCAGTATTTT	CASSLTQADTQYF
TRBJ2-1	few	-	TRBV20-1	TGCAGTGCCCTTTTAGGTGAGCAGTTCTTC	CSALLGEQFF
TRBJ1-1	few	-	TRBV10-2	TGCGCCAGCAGTGATAGGGCCATTGAAGCTTTCTTT	CASSDRAIEAFF
TRBJ2-7	many	TRBD2	TRBV27	TGTGCCAGCAAGACTAGCGGGAGGACCGAGCAGTACTTC	CASKTSGRTEQYF